The 26 T cell receptor beta chains reported below all come from one sample, sequenced in a study of T cell responses to AZD1222 COVID-19 vaccine (dated by TCRdb to the early 2020s). This sample's time point label indicates: baseline before first vaccination. Libraries were made using the immunoSEQ multiplex PCR assay. The clones in this table, taken by TCRdb from immuneACCESS, are in-frame only. Not every clone is retained; where verified, under half of the shortfall comes from an unresolved V gene, and the cause of the rest is unknown. For this sample the table gives approximately 88,000 clones, of which approximately 82% were detected only once. The ten top clones hold more than 20% of the sample. This specimen was peripheral blood, taken on day 0 of AZD1222 vaccination. All receptors come from an adult in good health.

This chain uses TRBV25-1 with TRBJ1-4; 7 nucleotides agree with TRBD1. Looked up from germline, CDR1 is MGHDK and CDR2 is SYGVNS. This CDR3 region has 14 residues. V shed 6 bases and J 6 bases; nucleotides not matched to a gene: 7. The CDR3, as DNA: TGTGCCAGCAGCAAGGGACAGATTTATGAAAAACTGTTTTTT. The encoded protein is CASSKGQIYEKLFF. Complete variable domain (other parts from reference TRBV25-1 and TRBJ1-4): EADIYQTPRYLVIGTGKKITLECSQTMGHDKMYWYQQDPGMELHLIHYSYGVNSTEKGDLSSESTVSRIRTEHFPLTLESARPSHTSQYLCASSKGQIYEKLFFGSGTQLSVL.

The V call is TRBV19, the J call TRBJ2-2; D might be TRBD1 (6 bases). CDR1 and CDR2 from the germline V gene are LNHDA and SQIVND (reference sequence). V dropped 9 bases and J dropped 4 bases, with 18 bases sitting between them. CDR3 length equals 15 residues. CDR3 region: CASRRAGAVTGELFF. CDR3 sequence (DNA): TGTGCCAGCAGACGGGCAGGGGCGGTCACCGGGGAGCTGTTTTTT. The full variable domain, its missing parts supplied by reference TRBV19 and TRBJ2-2, is DGGITQSPKYLFRKEGQNVTLSCEQNLNHDAMYWYRQDPGQGLRLIYYSQIVNDFQKGDIAEGYSVSREKKESFPLTVTSAQKNPTAFYLCASRRAGAVTGELFFGEGSRLTVL.

The CDR3 reads CASSFEGIGSPLHF. CDR3 nucleotides: TGTGCCAGCAGCTTTGAGGGCATCGGTTCACCCCTCCACTTT. The rearrangement joins TRBV7-9 to TRBJ1-6; unclear D gene. The CDR3 is 14 residues long. Deletions cut 3 bases from V and 9 bases from J, with 12 bases between. Germline values: CDR1 SEHNR, CDR2 FQNEAQ (reference sequence).

V gene TRBV28 combines with J gene TRBJ1-1; perhaps TRBD1 as D (5 bases). CDR1 MDHEN and CDR2 SYDVKM come from the germline V gene. The V end was cut by 4 bases, the J end by 0 bases, with 18 bases between. This CDR3 is 17 amino acids long. In DNA form, the CDR3 reads TGTGCCAGCAGTTCTCCTGGTGCAGGGATTTTGAACACTGAAGCTTTCTTT. Translating it yields CASSSPGAGILNTEAFF.

This clone appeared once. CDR3 sequence: CASSLFRGPGSNEQFF. CDR3 DNA sequence: TGTGCCAGCAGCTTGTTCCGGGGGCCAGGGAGCAATGAGCAGTTCTTC. The rearrangement joins TRBV7-6 to TRBJ2-1; possibly TRBD1 or TRBD2 for D (6 bases each). The germline gives CDR1 SGHVS, CDR2 FNYEAQ. CDR3 length equals 16 residues. The germline V and J ends were trimmed by 3 bases and 6 bases, with 18 bases remaining between them.

The chain links TRBV14 to TRBJ2-7, with D tentatively TRBD2 (5 bases). This CDR3 comprises 19 residues. Germline values: CDR1 SGHDN, CDR2 FVKESK. V was cut by 0 bases and J by 7 bases, with 28 bases left in between. The CDR3 here is CASSQDWLTPLLRGSEQYF. The DNA of the CDR3 is TGTGCCAGCAGCCAAGATTGGCTAACACCTTTACTCCGTGGGAGTGAGCAGTACTTC.

J is TRBJ1-5 and V is TRBV4-1; unclear D gene. The germline CDR1 and CDR2 sequences are MGHRA and YSYEKL. V gave up 0 bases and J gave up 1 base, with 7 bases separating them. The CDR3 contains 15 residues. The CDR3 protein is CASSQDRDSNQPQHF. The CDR3 DNA sequence: TGCGCCAGCAGCCAAGATCGAGACAGCAATCAGCCCCAGCATTTT.

A single count supports this clone. This chain connects TRBV2 to TRBJ1-2, with D perhaps matching TRBD1 (5 bases). With 4 bases removed from V and 4 bases from J, the gap between germline ends came to 10 bases. The CDR3 loop spans 13 amino acids. Germline V gene sequence: CDR1 SNHLY, CDR2 FYNNEI. The CDR3 DNA reads TGTGCCAGCAGTGGAGACAGCCTCTATGGCTACACCTTC. Translation: CASSGDSLYGYTF. Full variable domain (rest looked up from reference TRBV2 and TRBJ1-2): EPEVTQTPSHQVTQMGQEVILRCVPISNHLYFYWYRQILGQKVEFLVSFYNNEISEKSEIFDDQFSVERPDGSNFTLKIRSTKLEDSAMYFCASSGDSLYGYTFGSGTRLTVV.

CDR3 sequence: CASKSGRTYEQYF. The CDR3 coding sequence is TGTGCCAGCAAGTCAGGACGGACCTACGAGCAGTACTTC. This chain links TRBV6-5 with TRBJ2-7; D gene ambiguous. V dropped 7 bases and J dropped 2 bases, with 12 bases sitting between them. This CDR3 is built from 13 residues. The germline V gene has CDR1 MNHEY and CDR2 SVGAGI.

The chain uses TRBV6-2 or TRBV6-3 and TRBJ1-2; weak D call: TRBD1 (5 bases). The CDR3 totals 15 residues. Looked up from germline, CDR1 is MNHEY and CDR2 is SVGEGT. The V end was cut by 2 bases, the J end by 2 bases, with 12 bases between. The CDR3 DNA sequence: TGTGCCAGCAGTTACCGCCAGGGCATGAACTATGGCTACACCTTC. This gives the protein CASSYRQGMNYGYTF.

The chain couples TRBV27 to TRBJ2-3; 9 bases align to TRBD1. J was trimmed by 1 base and V by 5 bases; bases with no gene match: 7. Germline V CDR1 and CDR2: MNHEY, SMNVEV (reference sequence). This CDR3 is built from 16 residues. The CDR3 region has the DNA TGTGCCAGCAGTCAACAGGGGGCGCTGGGCACAGATACGCAGTATTTT. Protein sequence: CASSQQGALGTDTQYF.

The J gene is TRBJ1-2, the V gene TRBV10-3; D ambiguous. V was trimmed by 4 bases and J by 1 base, leaving 4 bases between them. CDR1 is ENHRY, CDR2 SYGVKD, per germline. The CDR3 consists of 12 residues. The CDR3 DNA reads as TGTGCCATCAGTGTTGATAACTATGGCTACACCTTC. Translated, it gives CAISVDNYGYTF.

The J gene is TRBJ2-1, the V gene TRBV7-2, with 8 positions matching TRBD2. This CDR3 comprises 17 residues. Germline CDR1 is SGHTA and CDR2 is FQGNSA. V was pared by 7 bases and J by 3 bases, with 14 bases of the junction left unmatched. The CDR3 here is CASTGGQSGTSYNEQFF. The CDR3 DNA reads TGTGCCAGCACCGGCGGACAGTCTGGGACTAGCTACAATGAGCAGTTCTTC.

There are a few counts of this clone. J is TRBJ1-4 and V is TRBV3-1 (or the pseudogene TRBV3-2); D is possibly TRBD1 (5 bases). The germline gives CDR1 LGHDT, CDR2 YNNKEL (reference sequence). V was shortened by 0 bases and J by 8 bases, with 16 bases between the two germline ends. The CDR3 is made up of 16 amino acids. CDR3 amino acids: CASSQEGPQGREKLFF. As DNA, the CDR3 is TGTGCCAGCAGCCAAGAAGGTCCGCAGGGCCGGGAAAAACTGTTTTTT.

The chain carries TRBV5-1 and TRBJ2-3, with D possibly matching TRBD1 (6 bases). CDR3 size: 14 residues. Deletions cut 2 bases from V and 4 bases from J, with 11 bases between. Germline V gives CDR1 SGHRS, CDR2 YFSETQ. The CDR3 here is CASSLGQFPDTQYF. The CDR3 nucleotides read TGCGCCAGCAGCTTAGGACAGTTCCCAGATACGCAGTATTTT.

The chain couples TRBV2 to TRBJ2-7; possible D gene TRBD2, 6 bases. The V end was cut by 7 bases, the J end by 1 base, with 17 bases between. The CDR3 is 15 residues long. CDR1 and CDR2 (germline): SNHLY, FYNNEI. This CDR3 reads CASKERGLASYEQYF. The CDR3 bases are TGTGCCAGCAAAGAGAGGGGACTTGCTTCCTACGAGCAGTACTTC.

This clone was seen only a few times. The chain employs TRBV28 and TRBJ1-6; 9 bases line up with TRBD1. Losses at the gene ends were 6 bases for V and 9 bases for J; bases not matched to a gene: 12. Germline lookup yields CDR1 MDHEN and CDR2 SYDVKM. The length of the CDR3 is 16 residues. The CDR3 region is CASSESHRGRISPLHF. The CDR3 coding sequence is TGTGCCAGCAGCGAGAGTCACAGGGGGCGCATTTCACCCCTCCACTTT. The full variable domain, with the rest looked up from reference TRBV28 and TRBJ1-6, is DVKVTQSSRYLVKRTGEKVFLECVQDMDHENMFWYRQDPGLGLRLIYFSYDVKMKEKGDIPEGYSVSREKKERFSLILESASTNQTSMYLCASSESHRGRISPLHFGNGTRLTVT.

This clone showed up just a few times. CDR3 protein: CASSPTGYGYTF. DNA of the CDR3: TGTGCCAGCAGTCCAACTGGCTATGGCTACACCTTC. The chain uses TRBV6-5 and TRBJ1-2, with unresolved D. Trimming cost V 5 bases and J 4 bases, with 8 bases left between them. Looked up from germline, CDR1 is MNHEY and CDR2 is SVGAGI. CDR3 length: 12 amino acids.

The chain is built from TRBV12-5 and TRBJ2-1; D gene ambiguous. Looked up from germline, CDR1 is LGHNT and CDR2 is FRNRAP. This CDR3 spans 14 amino acids. V was cut by 3 bases and J by 5 bases, with 11 bases left in between. CDR3 sequence (DNA): TGTGCTAGTGGTTTAGGTGGGATAAACAATGAGCAGTTCTTC. It specifies CASGLGGINNEQFF.

The V gene is TRBV10-3, the J gene TRBJ2-7; tentative D call: TRBD1 (6 bases). Germline CDR1 and CDR2: ENHRY and SYGVKD. V gave up 5 bases and J gave up 2 bases, with 13 bases separating them. The CDR3 runs 14 residues. The CDR3 region is CAISTDRNPYEQYF. CDR3 sequence (DNA): TGTGCCATCAGTACTGACAGGAACCCCTACGAGCAGTACTTC.

The chain joins TRBV19 to TRBJ2-7, with TRBD2 as a possible D gene (6 bases). Germline assignment: CDR1 LNHDA and CDR2 SQIVND (reference sequence). This CDR3 comprises 17 residues. V was clipped by 3 bases and J by 7 bases, with 25 bases between them. DNA for the CDR3: TGTGCCAGTAGTATTGGGTTCCGGGACTCCTACACGGGTGAGCAGTACTTC. It codes for CASSIGFRDSYTGEQYF.

The chain is built from TRBV5-6 and TRBJ1-2; 10 bases fit TRBD1. V lost 4 bases and J lost 8; bases outside the gene matches: 5. The germline V gene encodes CDR1 SGHDT and CDR2 YYEEEE. The CDR3 is made up of 13 amino acids. The CDR3, as DNA: TGTGCCAGCAGCGACAGGGGGCGGGAAGGCTACACCTTC. It encodes CASSDRGREGYTF. The variable domain in full, completed from reference TRBV5-6 and TRBJ1-2, reads DAGVTQSPTHLIKTRGQQVTLRCSPKSGHDTVSWYQQALGQGPQFIFQYYEEEERQRGNFPDRFSGHQFPNYSSELNVNALLLGDSALYLCASSDRGREGYTFGSGTRLTVV.

J is TRBJ2-1 and V is TRBV24-1; maybe TRBD2 (5 bases). Germline-derived CDR1 and CDR2 are KGHDR and SFDVKD. Trimming cost V 8 bases and J 5 bases, with 12 bases left between them. This CDR3 spans 13 amino acids. Here the CDR3 reads CATMSGLDNEQFF. CDR3 sequence (DNA): TGTGCCACCATGTCGGGGTTGGACAATGAGCAGTTCTTC.

The chain is built from TRBV6-5 and TRBJ1-1; D gene uncertain. Deletions cut 6 bases from V and 4 bases from J, with 15 bases between. This CDR3 has 14 amino acids. Looked up from germline, CDR1 is MNHEY and CDR2 is SVGAGI. DNA of the CDR3: TGTGCCAGCAGCCCCCATCTAGGCCCCACTGAAGCTTTCTTT. Its translation is CASSPHLGPTEAFF.

The chain joins TRBV12-3 or TRBV12-4 to TRBJ1-2; D uncertain. The CDR3 is 13 amino acids. The germline V and J ends were trimmed by 3 bases and 2 bases, with 7 bases remaining between them. The CDR3 DNA is TGTGCCAGCAGTTTGAGGTTGAACTATGGCTACACCTTC. It codes for CASSLRLNYGYTF.

The chain joins TRBV6-5 to TRBJ1-6; the match to TRBD1 covers 8 bases. The V segment lost 5 bases and the J segment 10 bases; nucleotides outside the gene matches: 7. The CDR3 covers 14 residues. Germline lookup yields CDR1 MNHEY and CDR2 SVGAGI. This CDR3 is CASSPDRAYSPLHF. The CDR3 bases are TGTGCCAGCAGTCCGGACAGGGCGTACTCACCCCTCCACTTT.